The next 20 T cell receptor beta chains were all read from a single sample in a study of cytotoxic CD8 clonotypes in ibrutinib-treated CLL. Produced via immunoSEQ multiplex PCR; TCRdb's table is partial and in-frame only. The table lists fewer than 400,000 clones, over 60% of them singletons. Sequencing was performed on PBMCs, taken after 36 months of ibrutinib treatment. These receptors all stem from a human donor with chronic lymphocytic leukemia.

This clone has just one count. CDR3 protein: CASSQGNPGTGELFF. CDR3 nucleotide sequence: TGCGCCAGCAGCCAAGGGAACCCAGGGACCGGGGAGCTGTTTTTT. The chain links TRBV4-1 to TRBJ2-2, with TRBD1 as a possible D gene (5 bases). V gave up 1 base and J gave up 5 bases, with 11 bases separating them. Germline V gene lookup returns CDR1 MGHRA and CDR2 YSYEKL. The CDR3 covers 15 residues.

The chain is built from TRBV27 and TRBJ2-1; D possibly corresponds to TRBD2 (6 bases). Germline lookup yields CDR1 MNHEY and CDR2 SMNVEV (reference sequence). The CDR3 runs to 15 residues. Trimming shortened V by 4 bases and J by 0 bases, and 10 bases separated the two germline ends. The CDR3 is CASSSRDRSYNEQFF. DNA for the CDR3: TGTGCCAGCAGTTCGCGGGATCGCTCCTACAATGAGCAGTTCTTC.

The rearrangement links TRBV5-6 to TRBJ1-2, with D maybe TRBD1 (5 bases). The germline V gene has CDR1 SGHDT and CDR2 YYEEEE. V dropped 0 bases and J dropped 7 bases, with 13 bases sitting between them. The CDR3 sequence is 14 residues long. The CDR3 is CASSLAGRARGYTF. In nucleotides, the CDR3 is TGTGCCAGCAGCTTGGCAGGGAGGGCGCGTGGCTACACCTTC. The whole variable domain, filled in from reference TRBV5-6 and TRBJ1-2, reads DAGVTQSPTHLIKTRGQQVTLRCSPKSGHDTVSWYQQALGQGPQFIFQYYEEEERQRGNFPDRFSGHQFPNYSSELNVNALLLGDSALYLCASSLAGRARGYTFGSGTRLTVV.

The CDR3: CSVVSIAGSYEQYF. The DNA of the CDR3 is TGCAGCGTTGTTTCAATAGCGGGATCCTACGAGCAGTACTTC. The chain joins TRBV29-1 to TRBJ2-7; 8 positions match TRBD2. This CDR3 has 14 amino acids. Germline CDR1 reads SQVTM; CDR2 reads ANQGSEA. The V segment lost 4 bases and the J segment 1 base; nucleotides outside the gene matches: 6.

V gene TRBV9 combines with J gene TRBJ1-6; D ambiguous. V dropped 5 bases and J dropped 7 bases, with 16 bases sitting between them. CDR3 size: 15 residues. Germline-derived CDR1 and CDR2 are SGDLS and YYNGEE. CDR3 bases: TGTGCCAGCAGTGCACGTGAAGTAGGCAATTCACCCCTCCACTTT. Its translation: CASSAREVGNSPLHF. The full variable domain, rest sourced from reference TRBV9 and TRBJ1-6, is DSGVTQTPKHLITATGQRVTLRCSPRSGDLSVYWYQQSLDQGLQFLIQYYNGEERAKGNILERFSAQQFPDLHSELNLSSLELGDSALYFCASSAREVGNSPLHFGNGTRLTVT.

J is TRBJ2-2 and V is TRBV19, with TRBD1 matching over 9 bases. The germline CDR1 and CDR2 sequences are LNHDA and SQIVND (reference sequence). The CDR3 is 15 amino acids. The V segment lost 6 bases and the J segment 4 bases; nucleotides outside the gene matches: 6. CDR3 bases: TGTGCCAGTAGAACCGGGACAGGGTTCACCGGGGAGCTGTTTTTT. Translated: CASRTGTGFTGELFF. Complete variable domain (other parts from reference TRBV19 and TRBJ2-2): DGGITQSPKYLFRKEGQNVTLSCEQNLNHDAMYWYRQDPGQGLRLIYYSQIVNDFQKGDIAEGYSVSREKKESFPLTVTSAQKNPTAFYLCASRTGTGFTGELFFGEGSRLTVL.

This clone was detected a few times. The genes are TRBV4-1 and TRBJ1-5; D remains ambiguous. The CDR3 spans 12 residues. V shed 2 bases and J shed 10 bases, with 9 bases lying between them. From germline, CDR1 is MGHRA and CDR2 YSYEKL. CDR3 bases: TGCGCCAGCAGCCAATCCCCCGGACCCCAGCATTTT. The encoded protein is CASSQSPGPQHF.

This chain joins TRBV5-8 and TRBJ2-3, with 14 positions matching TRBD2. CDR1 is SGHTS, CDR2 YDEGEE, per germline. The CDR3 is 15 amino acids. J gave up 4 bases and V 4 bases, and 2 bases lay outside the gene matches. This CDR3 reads CASSKTSGGADTQYF. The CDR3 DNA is TGTGCCAGCAGCAAGACTAGCGGGGGGGCAGATACGCAGTATTTT.

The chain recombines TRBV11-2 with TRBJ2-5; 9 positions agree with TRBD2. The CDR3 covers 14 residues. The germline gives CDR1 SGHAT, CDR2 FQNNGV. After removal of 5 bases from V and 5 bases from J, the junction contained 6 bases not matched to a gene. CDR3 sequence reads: CASSLLAGIETQYF. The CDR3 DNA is TGTGCCAGCAGCCTGCTAGCGGGAATTGAGACCCAGTACTTC.

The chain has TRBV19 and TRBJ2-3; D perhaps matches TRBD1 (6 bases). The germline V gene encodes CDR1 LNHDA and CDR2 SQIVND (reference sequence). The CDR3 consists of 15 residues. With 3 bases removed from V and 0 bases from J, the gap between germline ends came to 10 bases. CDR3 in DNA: TGTGCCAGTAGTATTAGCAGGGGAAGCACAGATACGCAGTATTTT. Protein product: CASSISRGSTDTQYF.

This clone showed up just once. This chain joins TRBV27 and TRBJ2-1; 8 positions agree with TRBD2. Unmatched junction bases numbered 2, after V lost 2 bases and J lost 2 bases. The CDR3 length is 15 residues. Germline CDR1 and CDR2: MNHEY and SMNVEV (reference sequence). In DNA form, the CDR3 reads TGTGCCAGCAGTTTAACGCGGGGGGCCTACAATGAGCAGTTCTTC. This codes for CASSLTRGAYNEQFF.

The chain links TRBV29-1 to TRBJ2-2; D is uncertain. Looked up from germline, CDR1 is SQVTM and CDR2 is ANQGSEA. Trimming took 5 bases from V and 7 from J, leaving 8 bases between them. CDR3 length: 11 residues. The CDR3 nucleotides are TGCAGCGTTTGGTTGCGCGGGGAGCTGTTTTTT. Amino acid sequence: CSVWLRGELFF.

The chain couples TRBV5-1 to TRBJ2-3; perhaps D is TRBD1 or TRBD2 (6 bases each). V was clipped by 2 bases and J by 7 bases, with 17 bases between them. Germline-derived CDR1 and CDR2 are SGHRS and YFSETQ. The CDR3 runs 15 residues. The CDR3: CASSFSGGPPYTQYF. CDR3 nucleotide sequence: TGCGCCAGCAGCTTTAGTGGGGGGCCCCCATATACGCAGTATTTT.

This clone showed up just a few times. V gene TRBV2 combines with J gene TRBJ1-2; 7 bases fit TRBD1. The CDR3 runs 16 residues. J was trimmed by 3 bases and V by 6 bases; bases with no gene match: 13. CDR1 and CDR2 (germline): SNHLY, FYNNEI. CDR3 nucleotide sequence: TGTGCCAGCAGAGAATCAGGGGGGCGGGACGACTATGGCTACACCTTC. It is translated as CASRESGGRDDYGYTF.

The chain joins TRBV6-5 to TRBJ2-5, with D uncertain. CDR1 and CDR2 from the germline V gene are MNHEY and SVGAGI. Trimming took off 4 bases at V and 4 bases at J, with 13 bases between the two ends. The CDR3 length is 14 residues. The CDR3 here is CASSSRALRETQYF. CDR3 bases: TGTGCCAGCAGTTCTCGGGCCCTGAGAGAGACCCAGTACTTC.

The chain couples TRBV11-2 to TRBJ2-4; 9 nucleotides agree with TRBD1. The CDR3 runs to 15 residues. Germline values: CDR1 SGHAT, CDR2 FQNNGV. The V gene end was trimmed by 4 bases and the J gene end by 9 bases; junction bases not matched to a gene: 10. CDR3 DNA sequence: TGTGCCAGCAGCTCCTCGGGACAGGGAACGGGCATTCAGTACTTC. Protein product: CASSSSGQGTGIQYF. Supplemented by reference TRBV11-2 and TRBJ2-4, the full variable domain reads EAGVAQSPRYKIIEKRQSVAFWCNPISGHATLYWYQQILGQGPKLLIQFQNNGVVDDSQLPKDRFSAERLKGVDSTLKIQPAKLEDSAVYLCASSSSGQGTGIQYFGAGTRLSVL.

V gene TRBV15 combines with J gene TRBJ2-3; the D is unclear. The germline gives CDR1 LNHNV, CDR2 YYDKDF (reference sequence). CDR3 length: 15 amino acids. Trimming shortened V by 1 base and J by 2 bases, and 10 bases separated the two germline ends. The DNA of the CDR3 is TGTGCCACCAGCAGAGCGCTGAAATCCACAGATACGCAGTATTTT. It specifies CATSRALKSTDTQYF.

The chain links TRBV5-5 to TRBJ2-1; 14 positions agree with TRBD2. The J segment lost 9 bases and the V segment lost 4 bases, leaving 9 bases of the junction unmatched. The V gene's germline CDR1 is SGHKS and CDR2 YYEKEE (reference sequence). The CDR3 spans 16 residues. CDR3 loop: CASSAPGLAGDSEQFF. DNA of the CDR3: TGTGCCAGCAGCGCCCCGGGACTAGCGGGAGATTCTGAGCAGTTCTTC.

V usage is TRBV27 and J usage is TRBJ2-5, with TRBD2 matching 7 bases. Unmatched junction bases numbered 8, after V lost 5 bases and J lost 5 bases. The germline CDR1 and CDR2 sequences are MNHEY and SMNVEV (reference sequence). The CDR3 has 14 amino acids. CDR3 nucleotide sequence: TGTGCCAGCAGTAGGCGGGGGTTCCGGGAGACCCAGTACTTC. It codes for CASSRRGFRETQYF.

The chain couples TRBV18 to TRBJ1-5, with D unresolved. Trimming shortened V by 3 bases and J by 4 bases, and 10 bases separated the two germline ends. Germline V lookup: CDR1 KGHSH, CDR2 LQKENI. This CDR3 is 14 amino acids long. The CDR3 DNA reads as TGTGCCAGCTCACCGGGAGAGCGAAATCAGCCCCAGCATTTT. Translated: CASSPGERNQPQHF.